One and the same sample provided the 30 T cell receptor beta chains below, sequenced in a study of T cells expressing NK-cell markers. TCRdb re-analyzed the 5' RACE reads; it lists each CDR3 protein once, without DNA. In total, the table holds a few hundred thousand distinct CDR3 sequences. Sequencing was performed on blood T cells: a sorted CD56 or NKG2C T cell subset, CD4+ or CD8+ T cells, or bulk PBMC T cells (not recorded which). These receptors were collected from a man in his late teens or twenties in good health.

The rearrangement links TRBV5-1 to TRBJ2-7; TCRdb outputs TRBD2, but without DNA this stays unchecked. This CDR3 contains 14 residues. Germline values: CDR1 SGHRS, CDR2 YFSETQ. The CDR3 loop reads CASSLVGGPREQYF.

The chain joins TRBV5-1 to TRBJ2-3; TCRdb's assignment of TRBD1 cannot be checked, as there is no DNA. The CDR3 is 15 residues long. Germline CDR1 and CDR2: SGHRS and YFSETQ. CDR3: CASSVGQGAADTQYF.

The chain carries TRBV5-6 and TRBJ2-1; TCRdb lists TRBD1, though no DNA is available to test this call. This CDR3 has 15 residues. CDR1 is SGHDT and CDR2 is YYEEEE in the germline V gene. CDR3 in amino acids: CASSPYPPTGGEQFF.

The rearrangement uses TRBV15 and TRBJ1-2; TCRdb's assignment of TRBD1 cannot be checked, as there is no DNA. Germline CDR1 and CDR2: LNHNV and YYDKDF (reference sequence). The CDR3 totals 14 residues. This CDR3 reads CATANARGDYGYTF.

This rearrangement joins TRBV6-2 or TRBV6-3 to TRBJ2-1; TCRdb returns TRBD1, unconfirmable since there is no DNA. The germline gives CDR1 MNHEY, CDR2 SVGEGT. The CDR3 is made up of 15 amino acids. The chain's CDR3 is CASHWAAVPYNEQFF.

The chain joins TRBV2 to TRBJ2-5; TCRdb returns TRBD1, unconfirmable since there is no DNA. This CDR3 region has 13 residues. Germline V gives CDR1 SNHLY, CDR2 FYNNEI. CDR3 sequence: CASRRGFKETQYF.

The chain is built from TRBV13 and TRBJ2-1. The CDR3 runs 14 residues. Germline-derived CDR1 and CDR2 are PRHDT and FYEKMQ (reference sequence). CDR3 residues: CASSLPDASNEQFF.

The V and J genes are TRBV4-1 and TRBJ2-1; TCRdb's assignment of TRBD2 cannot be checked, as there is no DNA. Germline CDR1 MGHRA, CDR2 YSYEKL. The CDR3 extends over 13 amino acids. CDR3 loop: CASSDIGTSDEFF.

This chain links TRBV11-2 with TRBJ2-5; the D call from TCRdb, TRBD2, cannot be confirmed without DNA. This CDR3 spans 13 amino acids. CDR1 is SGHAT, CDR2 FQNNGV, per germline. The CDR3 sequence is CASSFRDLETQYF.

This chain links TRBV20-1 with TRBJ2-2; the D call of TRBD2 rests on TCRdb alone, since no DNA is present to check it. CDR3 size: 13 residues. CDR1 and CDR2 (germline): DFQATT, SNEGSKA (reference sequence). The CDR3 spells CSDRLAGTGELFF.

The chain carries TRBV10-3 and TRBJ1-1. This CDR3 region has 15 residues. Germline assignment: CDR1 ENHRY and CDR2 SYGVKD. CDR3 sequence reads: CAISAVDGGKTEAFF.

The CDR3 sequence is CASSYELAGGSYTGELFF. This chain connects TRBV6-2 or TRBV6-3 to TRBJ2-2; TCRdb picks TRBD2, but there is no DNA to check that call. This CDR3 comprises 18 residues. The germline CDR1 and CDR2 sequences are MNHEY and SVGEGT.

V is TRBV7-6 and J is TRBJ2-5; the TCRdb D gene call, TRBD2, has no DNA to confirm it. Germline V gene lookup returns CDR1 SGHVS and CDR2 FNYEAQ. CDR3 length equals 13 residues. The CDR3 sequence is CASSDGLGETQYF. The full variable domain, in which reference TRBV7-6 and TRBJ2-5 provide the parts outside the CDR3, is GAGVSQSPRYKVTKRGQDVALRCDPISGHVSLYWYRQALGQGPEFLTYFNYEAQQDKSGLPNDRFSAERPEGSISTLTIQRTEQRDSAMYRCASSDGLGETQYFGPGTRLLVL.

This chain joins TRBV5-4 and TRBJ1-2; with no DNA, the TCRdb D assignment of TRBD1 cannot be verified. This CDR3 spans 14 amino acids. Germline V CDR1 and CDR2: SGHNT, YYREEE (reference sequence). CDR3: CASSRTGQNYGYTF.

The chain joins TRBV7-2 to TRBJ2-3. The CDR3 loop spans 15 amino acids. Germline V gene lookup returns CDR1 SGHTA and CDR2 FQGNSA. The CDR3 protein is CASSLAGFPTDTQYF.

The chain links TRBV7-2 to TRBJ2-7; TCRdb's D call, TRBD2, is unchecked because there is no DNA. CDR1 is SGHTA and CDR2 is FQGNSA in the germline V gene. This CDR3 is built from 15 residues. CDR3 in amino acids: CASSRGGTSLGEQYF.

This rearrangement joins TRBV4-2 to TRBJ2-5; TCRdb picks TRBD2, but there is no DNA to check that call. The CDR3 covers 15 residues. Germline V gene lookup returns CDR1 LGHNA and CDR2 YNFKEQ. This CDR3 is CASSRVFSPEETQYF.

The V and J genes are TRBV24-1 and TRBJ2-3; TCRdb outputs TRBD2, but without DNA this stays unchecked. Germline CDR1 KGHDR, CDR2 SFDVKD. CDR3 size: 13 residues. The CDR3 region is CATSEGLEDTQYF.

J is TRBJ2-6 and V is TRBV5-1; TCRdb names TRBD1, which stays unverified in the absence of DNA. Germline-derived CDR1 and CDR2 are SGHRS and YFSETQ. The length of the CDR3 is 16 residues. The CDR3 region is CASSLEGGSGANVLTF.

The rearrangement links TRBV4-1 to TRBJ2-3; TCRdb's D gene call, TRBD1, goes unchecked for lack of DNA. CDR3 size: 16 residues. Germline V CDR1 and CDR2: MGHRA, YSYEKL. CDR3 amino acids: CASSHQNRDATDTQYF.

The chain recombines TRBV21-1 with TRBJ2-5; with no DNA, the TCRdb D assignment of TRBD2 cannot be verified. TRBV21-1 corresponds to a pseudogene. This CDR3 is 17 amino acids long. CDR3 amino acids: CASSKQKGLAEQETQYF.

This sequence joins TRBV25-1 and TRBJ1-1; the TCRdb call, TRBD1, lacks DNA for checking. The germline V gene has CDR1 MGHDK and CDR2 SYGVNS. There are 13 residues in the CDR3. The CDR3 spells CASRHIRDTEAFF. Supplemented by reference TRBV25-1 and TRBJ1-1, the full variable domain reads EADIYQTPRYLVIGTGKKITLECSQTMGHDKMYWYQQDPGMELHLIHYSYGVNSTEKGDLSSESTVSRIRTEHFPLTLESARPSHTSQYLCASRHIRDTEAFFGQGTRLTVV.

CDR3 in amino acids: CAIRGTSGSGDTQYF. The rearrangement joins TRBV10-3 to TRBJ2-3; TCRdb reports TRBD2, a call that lacks DNA to check it against. The CDR3 is 15 amino acids. Germline V gene lookup returns CDR1 ENHRY and CDR2 SYGVKD.

This chain uses TRBV28 with TRBJ2-1; TCRdb calls TRBD1, which cannot be checked without DNA. CDR3 length equals 15 residues. CDR1 is MDHEN, CDR2 SYDVKM, per germline. The CDR3 sequence is CASSKWGGVNNEQFF.

The genes are TRBV6-1 and TRBJ2-6; there is no DNA to check the TCRdb D call of TRBD2. Germline V gives CDR1 MNHNS, CDR2 SASEGT. This CDR3 contains 19 residues. This CDR3 is CASRPPWASGYSGANVLTF.

The chain couples TRBV7-2 to TRBJ2-7. Germline CDR1 and CDR2: SGHTA and FQGNSA. This CDR3 is 13 amino acids long. CDR3 loop: CASSLAPVYEQYF.

The gene calls are TRBV25-1 and TRBJ2-1; checking the TCRdb D call of TRBD1 is not possible without DNA. The length of the CDR3 is 13 residues. From germline, CDR1 is MGHDK and CDR2 SYGVNS. CDR3 sequence reads: CASSIRERNEQFF.

V gene TRBV7-9 combines with J gene TRBJ2-3. Per germline, CDR1 SEHNR and CDR2 FQNEAQ (reference sequence). The CDR3 totals 14 residues. This CDR3 is CASSLVPRTDTQYF.

The genes are TRBV6-2 or TRBV6-3 and TRBJ2-7; TCRdb's D gene call, TRBD2, goes unchecked for lack of DNA. This CDR3 spans 15 amino acids. CDR1 and CDR2 from the germline V gene are MNHEY and SVGEGT. CDR3 amino acids: CASRIPSVLTYEQYF.

This chain's CDR3 is CASSPGTGGSVTQYF. The chain couples TRBV12-3 or TRBV12-4 to TRBJ2-5; checking the TCRdb D call of TRBD1 is not possible without DNA. The CDR3 length is 15 residues.